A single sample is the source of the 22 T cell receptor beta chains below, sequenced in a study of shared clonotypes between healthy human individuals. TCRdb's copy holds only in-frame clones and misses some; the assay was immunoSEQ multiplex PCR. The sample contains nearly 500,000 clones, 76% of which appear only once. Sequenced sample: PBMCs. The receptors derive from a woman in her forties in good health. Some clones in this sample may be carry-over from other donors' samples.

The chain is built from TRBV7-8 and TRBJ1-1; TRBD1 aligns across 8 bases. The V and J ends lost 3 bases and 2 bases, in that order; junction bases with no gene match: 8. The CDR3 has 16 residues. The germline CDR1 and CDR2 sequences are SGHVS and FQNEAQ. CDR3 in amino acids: CASSLQGALVNTEAFF. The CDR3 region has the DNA TGTGCCAGCAGCTTGCAGGGGGCGCTCGTCAACACTGAAGCTTTCTTT.

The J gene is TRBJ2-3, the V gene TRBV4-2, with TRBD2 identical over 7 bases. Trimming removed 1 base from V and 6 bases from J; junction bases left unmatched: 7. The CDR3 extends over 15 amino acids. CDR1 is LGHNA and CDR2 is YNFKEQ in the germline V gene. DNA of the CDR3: TGTGCCAGCAGCCAAGGGACTAGTCTACTGGATACGCAGTATTTT. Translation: CASSQGTSLLDTQYF.

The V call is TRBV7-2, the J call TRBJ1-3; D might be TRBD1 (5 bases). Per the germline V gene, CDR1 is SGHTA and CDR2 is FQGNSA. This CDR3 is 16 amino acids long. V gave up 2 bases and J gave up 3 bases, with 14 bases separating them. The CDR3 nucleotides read TGTGCCAGCAGCTTATGGGACGCGCAGCTTGGAAACACCATATATTTT. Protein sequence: CASSLWDAQLGNTIYF. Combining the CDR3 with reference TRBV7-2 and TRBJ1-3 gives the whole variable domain GAGVSQSPSNKVTEKGKDVELRCDPISGHTALYWYRQSLGQGLEFLIYFQGNSAPDKSGLPSDRFSAERTGGSVSTLTIQRTQQEDSAVYLCASSLWDAQLGNTIYFGEGSWLTVV.

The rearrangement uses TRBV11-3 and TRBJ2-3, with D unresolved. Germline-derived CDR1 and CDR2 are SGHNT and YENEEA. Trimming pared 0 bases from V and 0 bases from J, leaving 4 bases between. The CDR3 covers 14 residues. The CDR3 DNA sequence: TGTGCCAGCAGCTTAGACAGCAGCACAGATACGCAGTATTTT. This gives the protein CASSLDSSTDTQYF. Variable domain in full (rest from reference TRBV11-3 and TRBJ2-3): EAGVVQSPRYKIIEKKQPVAFWCNPISGHNTLYWYLQNLGQGPELLIRYENEEAVDDSQLPKDRFSAERLKGVDSTLKIQPAELGDSAVYLCASSLDSSTDTQYFGPGTRLTVL.

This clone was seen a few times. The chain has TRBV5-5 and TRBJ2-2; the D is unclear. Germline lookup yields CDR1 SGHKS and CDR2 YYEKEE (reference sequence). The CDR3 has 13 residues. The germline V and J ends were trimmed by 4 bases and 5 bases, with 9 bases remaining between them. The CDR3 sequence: CASSPDPTGELFF. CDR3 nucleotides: TGTGCCAGCAGCCCTGACCCGACCGGGGAGCTGTTTTTT.

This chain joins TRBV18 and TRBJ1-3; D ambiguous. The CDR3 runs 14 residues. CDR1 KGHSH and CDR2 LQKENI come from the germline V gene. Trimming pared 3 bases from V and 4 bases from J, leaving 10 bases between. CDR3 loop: CASSPREDGNTIYF. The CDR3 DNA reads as TGTGCCAGCTCACCCCGCGAAGACGGAAACACCATATATTTT.

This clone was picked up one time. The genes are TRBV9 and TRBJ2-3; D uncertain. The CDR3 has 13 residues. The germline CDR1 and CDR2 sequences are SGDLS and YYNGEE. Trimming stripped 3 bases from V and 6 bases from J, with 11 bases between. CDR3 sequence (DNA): TGTGCCAGCAGCGCCCCGGCGCTCGATACGCAGTATTTT. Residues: CASSAPALDTQYF. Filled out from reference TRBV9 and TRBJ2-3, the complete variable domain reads DSGVTQTPKHLITATGQRVTLRCSPRSGDLSVYWYQQSLDQGLQFLIQYYNGEERAKGNILERFSAQQFPDLHSELNLSSLELGDSALYFCASSAPALDTQYFGPGTRLTVL.

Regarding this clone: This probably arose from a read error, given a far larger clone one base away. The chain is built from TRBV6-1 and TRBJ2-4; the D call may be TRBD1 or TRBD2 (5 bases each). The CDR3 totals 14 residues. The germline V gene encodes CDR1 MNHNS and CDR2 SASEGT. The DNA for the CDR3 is TGTGCCAGCAGGCCGGGACCTGCCAAAAGCATTCAGTACTTC. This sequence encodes CASRPGPAKSIQYF.

DNA for the CDR3: TGTGCCAGCAGCGTAGCGCCAGCGGGAGGCTCAGATACGCAGTATTTT. It yields the protein CASSVAPAGGSDTQYF. This chain uses TRBV9 with TRBJ2-3, with TRBD2 identical over 9 bases. Germline CDR1 and CDR2: SGDLS and YYNGEE. J gave up 4 bases and V 0 bases, and 6 bases lay outside the gene matches. The CDR3 spans 16 residues.

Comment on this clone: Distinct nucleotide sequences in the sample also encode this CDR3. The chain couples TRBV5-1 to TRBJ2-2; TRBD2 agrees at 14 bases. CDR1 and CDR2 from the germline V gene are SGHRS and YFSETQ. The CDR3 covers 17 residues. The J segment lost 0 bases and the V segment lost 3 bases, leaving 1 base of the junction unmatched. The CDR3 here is CASSSGLAGANTGELFF. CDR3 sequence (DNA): TGCGCCAGCAGCTCGGGACTAGCGGGAGCGAACACCGGGGAGCTGTTTTTT.

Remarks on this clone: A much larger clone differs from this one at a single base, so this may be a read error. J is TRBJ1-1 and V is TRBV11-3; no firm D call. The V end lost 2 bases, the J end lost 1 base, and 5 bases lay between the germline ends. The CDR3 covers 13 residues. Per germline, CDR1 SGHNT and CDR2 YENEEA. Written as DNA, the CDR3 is TGTGCCAGCAGCTTATACAGGAACACTGAAGCTTTCTTT. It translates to CASSLYRNTEAFF.

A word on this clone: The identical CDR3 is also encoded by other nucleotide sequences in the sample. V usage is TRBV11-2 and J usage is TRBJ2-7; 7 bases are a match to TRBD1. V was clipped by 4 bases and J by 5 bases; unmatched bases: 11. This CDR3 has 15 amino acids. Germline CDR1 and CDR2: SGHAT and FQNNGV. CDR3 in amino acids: CASSSSDRADHEQYF. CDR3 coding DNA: TGTGCCAGCAGCTCGTCAGACAGGGCCGACCACGAGCAGTACTTC.

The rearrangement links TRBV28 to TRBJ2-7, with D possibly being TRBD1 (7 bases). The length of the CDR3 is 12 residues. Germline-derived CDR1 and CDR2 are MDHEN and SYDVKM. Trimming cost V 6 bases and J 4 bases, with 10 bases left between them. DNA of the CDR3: TGTGCCAGCAGACCAGGGGGGTACGAGCAGTACTTC. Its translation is CASRPGGYEQYF.

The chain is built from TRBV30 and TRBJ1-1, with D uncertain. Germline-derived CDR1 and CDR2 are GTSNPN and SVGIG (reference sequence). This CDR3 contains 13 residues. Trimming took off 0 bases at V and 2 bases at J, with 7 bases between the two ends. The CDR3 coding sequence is TGTGCCTGGAGTGTAGACCCCAACACTGAAGCTTTCTTT. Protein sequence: CAWSVDPNTEAFF.

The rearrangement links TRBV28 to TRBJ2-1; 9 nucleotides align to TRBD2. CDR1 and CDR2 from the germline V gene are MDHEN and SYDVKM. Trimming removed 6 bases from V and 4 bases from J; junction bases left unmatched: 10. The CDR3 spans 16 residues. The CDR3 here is CASRTLTSGGYNEQFF. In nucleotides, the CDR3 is TGTGCCAGCAGGACCCTGACTAGCGGAGGATACAATGAGCAGTTCTTC. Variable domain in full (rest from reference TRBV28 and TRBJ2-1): DVKVTQSSRYLVKRTGEKVFLECVQDMDHENMFWYRQDPGLGLRLIYFSYDVKMKEKGDIPEGYSVSREKKERFSLILESASTNQTSMYLCASRTLTSGGYNEQFFGPGTRLTVL.

The CDR3 sequence is CASSPTYTSTSYEQYF. The CDR3 DNA reads as TGTGCCAGCAGTCCGACCTACACCTCGACCTCCTACGAGCAGTACTTC. The chain is built from TRBV6-4 and TRBJ2-7; D ambiguous. Trimming stripped 5 bases from V and 0 bases from J, with 17 bases between. The CDR3 has 16 amino acids. Per germline, CDR1 MRHNA and CDR2 SNTAGT.

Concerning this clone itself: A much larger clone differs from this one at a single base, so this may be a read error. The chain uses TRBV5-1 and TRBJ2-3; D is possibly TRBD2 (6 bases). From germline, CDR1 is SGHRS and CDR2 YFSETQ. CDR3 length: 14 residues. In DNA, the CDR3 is TGCGCCAACAGCTTCGGAGGGCCCACAGATACGCAGTATTTT. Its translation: CANSFGGPTDTQYF.

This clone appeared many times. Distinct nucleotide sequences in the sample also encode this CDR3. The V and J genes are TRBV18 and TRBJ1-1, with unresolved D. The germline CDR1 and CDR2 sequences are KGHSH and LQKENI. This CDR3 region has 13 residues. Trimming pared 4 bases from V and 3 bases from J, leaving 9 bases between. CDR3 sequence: CASSQDGDTEAFF. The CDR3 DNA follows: TGTGCCAGCTCACAAGACGGGGACACTGAAGCTTTCTTT.

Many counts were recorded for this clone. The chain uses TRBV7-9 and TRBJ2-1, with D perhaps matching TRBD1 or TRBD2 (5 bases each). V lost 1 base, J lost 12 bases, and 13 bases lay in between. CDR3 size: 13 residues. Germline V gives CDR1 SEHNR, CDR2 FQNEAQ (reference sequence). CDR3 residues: CASSLGGPSLQFF. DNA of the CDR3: TGTGCCAGCAGCTTAGGGGGACCATCGTTGCAGTTCTTC.

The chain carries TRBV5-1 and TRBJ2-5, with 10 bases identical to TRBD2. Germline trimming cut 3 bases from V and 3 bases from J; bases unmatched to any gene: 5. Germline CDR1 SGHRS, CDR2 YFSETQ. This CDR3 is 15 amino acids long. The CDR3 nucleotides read TGCGCCAGCAGCTACTTTAGCGGGAGGAAAGAGACCCAGTACTTC. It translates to CASSYFSGRKETQYF.

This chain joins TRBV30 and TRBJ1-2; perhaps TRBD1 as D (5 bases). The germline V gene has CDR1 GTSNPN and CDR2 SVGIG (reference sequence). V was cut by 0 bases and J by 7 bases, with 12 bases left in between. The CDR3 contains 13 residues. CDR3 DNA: TGTGCCTGGAGTGTACAGGTCGGGGCTGGCTACACCTTC. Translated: CAWSVQVGAGYTF.

The CDR3 reads CASSSLAGGPRAYEQYF. In DNA, the CDR3 is TGTGCCAGCAGTTCATTAGCGGGAGGGCCCCGGGCCTACGAGCAGTACTTC. V usage is TRBV28 and J usage is TRBJ2-7; TRBD2 matches at 11 bases. The CDR3 loop spans 17 amino acids. From germline, CDR1 is MDHEN and CDR2 SYDVKM. Germline trimming cut 4 bases from V and 2 bases from J; bases unmatched to any gene: 10. Supplemented by reference TRBV28 and TRBJ2-7, the full variable domain reads DVKVTQSSRYLVKRTGEKVFLECVQDMDHENMFWYRQDPGLGLRLIYFSYDVKMKEKGDIPEGYSVSREKKERFSLILESASTNQTSMYLCASSSLAGGPRAYEQYFGPGTRLTVT.